This TCR beta chain was recovered during a study of blood T cell repertoires in COVID-19. Study in general: From the United States, Italy and Spain came samples of acute and convalescent COVID-19.

CDR1 and CDR2 (germline): GTSNPN, SVGIG (reference sequence). The trim removed 0 bases at V and 2 bases at J, leaving 4 bases unmatched. CDR3 length equals 15 residues. The method was immunoSEQ multiplex PCR; TCRdb's version includes in-frame clones alone and lacks a portion of them. The sample includes approximately 230,000 clones, roughly 82% seen only once; the top ten take 4.5% to 6%. The source material was peripheral blood. The V gene is TRBV30, the J gene TRBJ2-3; 8 nucleotides agree with TRBD2. The receptor's source is a woman of 80 years or more with active or convalescent COVID-19. The CDR3 nucleotides are TGTGCCTGGAGTGTAATGCGGGGGGTCACAGATACGCAGTATTTT. It translates to CAWSVMRGVTDTQYF. The full variable domain, its missing parts supplied by reference TRBV30 and TRBJ2-3, is SQTIHQWPATLVQPVGSPLSLECTVEGTSNPNLYWYRQAAGRGLQLLFYSVGIGQISSEVPQNLSASRPQDRQFILSSKKLLLSDSGFYLCAWSVMRGVTDTQYFGPGTRLTVL.